The source of this TCR beta chain is a study of CD8 T cells in Susac syndrome. The ends lost 10 bases at V and 8 bases at J; junction bases unmatched: 8. The CDR3 sequence is 13 residues long. The multiple sclerosis control cohort comprised treatment-naive individuals presenting with stable or active relapsing-remitting disease. The CD8+ and CD4+ T cells were isolated magnetically using a negative isolation approach, whereas the TEMRA cells were enriched by FACS. cDNA came from 0.5 to 1 ug RNA primed by random hexamers. It was immunoSEQ multiplex PCR that amplified TCR beta CDR3 across 54 Vbeta and 13 Jbeta. From the immunoSEQ multiplex PCR reads, TCRdb called clonotypes with MiXCR, one entry per CDR3 protein. The profile shows some 130,000 distinct CDR3 sequences, about 95% of them singletons.

The material sequenced was CD4+ T cells from PBMCs. The chain is built from TRBV12-3 or TRBV12-4 and TRBJ2-4; 10 bases are a match to TRBD2. The receptor comes from a human donor with multiple sclerosis. The CDR3: CATTLAGDDIQYF. CDR3 in DNA: TGTGCCACCACTCTAGCGGGGGATGACATTCAGTACTTC.